The 9 T cell receptor beta chains below all came from one sample that was sequenced in a study of tumor-infiltrating lymphocytes in glioblastoma multiforme. Three nested ARM-PCR rounds with V-beta and C-beta primers built TCRB libraries. TCRdb called the multiplex PCR reads again in MiXCR, with one record for every CDR3 protein. The sample shows over 10,000 distinct CDR3 sequences, 60% to 65% of them seen only once. The material sequenced was brain tumor tissue. These receptors originate from a male donor with glioblastoma.

Comments on this clonotype: The CDR3 does not end in the conserved phenylalanine or tryptophan, so this is likely a read error. This chain connects TRBV11-3 to TRBJ2-1; possibly TRBD2 for D (7 bases). CDR3 length equals 13 residues. Germline values: CDR1 SGHNT, CDR2 YENEEA. The CDR3 loop reads CVSGSRGEGEQFS. CDR3 coding DNA: TGTGTCAGCGGCTCGAGGGGGGAGGGTGAGCAGTTCTCC.

A note on this clonotype: A read error may produce the germline difference seen at one junction end. Written as DNA, the CDR3 is TGCAGTGCTGACCGGAGAGGCGCCTATGAGCAGTACTTT. Protein product: CSADRRGAYEQYF. The chain is built from TRBV20-1 and TRBJ2-7; D not resolved. This CDR3 is 13 amino acids long. CDR1 and CDR2 (germline): DFQATT, SNEGSKA (reference sequence).

The CDR3, as DNA: TGTGCCCGGACCTCTCGGAGAGGGGGCGCGGCAGCTTTCTTT. Amino acids: CARTSRRGGAAAFF. The chain couples TRBV30 to TRBJ1-1, with 7 positions matching TRBD1. J was trimmed by 10 bases and V by 8 bases; bases with no gene match: 19. Germline CDR1 is GTSNPN and CDR2 is SVGIG (reference sequence). This CDR3 spans 14 amino acids.

Here the CDR3 reads CASGTGTFRNEQFF. The CDR3 region has the DNA TGTGCCAGCGGTACGGGGACTTTTCGCAATGAGCAGTTCTTC. This sequence joins TRBV6-5 and TRBJ2-1; perhaps TRBD2 as D (6 bases). Germline loops: CDR1 MNHEY, CDR2 SVGAGI. Trimming took off 8 bases at V and 6 bases at J, with 17 bases between the two ends. This CDR3 is 14 amino acids long.

J is TRBJ2-1 and V is TRBV7-3, with 7 bases matching TRBD2. V lost 2 bases, J lost 6 bases, and 10 bases stayed unmatched. The CDR3 extends over 16 amino acids. Germline loops: CDR1 SGHTA, CDR2 FQGTGA. The CDR3 is CASSLGGGSASNEQFF. As DNA, the CDR3 is TGTGCCAGCAGCTTAGGGGGGGGGTCGGCGAGCAATGAGCAGTTCTTC.

The CDR3 spells CASSFFGQLDTDTQYF. CDR3 sequence (DNA): TGTGCCAGCAGCTTTTTCGGACAGTTGGACACAGATACGCAGTATTTT. The rearrangement links TRBV11-1 to TRBJ2-3, with a tentative D call TRBD1 (6 bases). The CDR3 is 16 amino acids. From germline, CDR1 is SGHAT and CDR2 FQDESV (reference sequence). Trimming cost V 3 bases and J 2 bases, with 15 bases left between them.

The V and J genes are TRBV11-2 and TRBJ1-3; maybe TRBD1 (5 bases). Germline-derived CDR1 and CDR2 are SGHAT and FQNNGV. The V end lost 0 bases, the J end lost 2 bases, and 11 bases lay between the germline ends. CDR3 size: 16 residues. The CDR3 coding sequence is TGTGCCAGCAGCTTAGATCGGGCAGGGACTGGAAACACCATATATTTT. Translating gives CASSLDRAGTGNTIYF.

J is TRBJ2-5 and V is TRBV6-1; 14 bases align to TRBD2. The junction had 12 bases not matched to a gene; V was cut back by 4 bases and J by 2 bases. The V gene's germline CDR1 is MNHNS and CDR2 SASEGT. This CDR3 comprises 19 residues. CDR3 nucleotides: TGTGCCAGCAGTGGAGGGATGGGACTAGCGGGAGCGGGGCAAGAGACCCAGTACTTC. This sequence encodes CASSGGMGLAGAGQETQYF.

On this clonotype itself: A read error is likely, as this CDR3 ends without the conserved phenylalanine or tryptophan. The limits of the CDR3 on the DNA are not certain, so only TCRdb's listed CDR3 is given. V gene TRBV24-1 combines with J gene TRBJ2-1; the table assigns TRBD2, which was not confirmed against the DNA. A total of 15 residues make up the CDR3, ends included. The germline gives CDR1 KGHDR, CDR2 SFDVKD. The CDR3 protein is CATSEGLVAGDEQSL.